Listed here are 6 T cell receptor beta chains from one sample, sequenced in a study of blood T cell repertoires in COVID-19. Clones were sequenced by immunoSEQ multiplex PCR, and TCRdb holds only the in-frame ones, with some missing. The sample holds 300,000 to 350,000 clones, 85% to 90% seen once. The sequenced sample was peripheral blood. The receptors derive from a middle-aged woman with COVID-19, enrolled during active disease.

V usage is TRBV28 and J usage is TRBJ2-1; 9 nucleotides line up with TRBD2. This CDR3 has 18 residues. The trim removed 3 bases at V and 2 bases at J, leaving 11 bases unmatched. Germline loops: CDR1 MDHEN, CDR2 SYDVKM. DNA for the CDR3: TGTGCCAGCAGTTTCCCTTCGACTAGCGGCATTACCTACAATGAGCAGTTCTTC. Its protein is CASSFPSTSGITYNEQFF.

In DNA form, the CDR3 reads TGTGCCAGCAGCGTAACTACGGGGACAGATACGCAGTATTTT. Its translation is CASSVTTGTDTQYF. The chain employs TRBV9 and TRBJ2-3; perhaps TRBD2 as D (5 bases). The V and J ends lost 1 base and 3 bases respectively, with 9 bases between them. The CDR3 consists of 14 residues. Germline CDR1 and CDR2: SGDLS and YYNGEE.

J is TRBJ2-3 and V is TRBV9; weak D call: TRBD1 (5 bases). V was pared by 0 bases and J by 4 bases, with 9 bases between. Germline V gene lookup returns CDR1 SGDLS and CDR2 YYNGEE. CDR3 length equals 14 residues. The CDR3 is CASSVEGFSDTQYF. CDR3 nucleotide sequence: TGTGCCAGCAGCGTAGAGGGGTTCTCAGATACGCAGTATTTT.

The chain is built from TRBV6-5 and TRBJ2-7, with 8 bases fitting TRBD1. The CDR3 contains 12 residues. Trimming cost V 7 bases and J 5 bases; bases outside gene matches: 4. In germline, CDR1 is MNHEY, CDR2 SVGAGI. The CDR3 DNA reads as TGTGCCAGCACTTTGACAGGGGACGAGCAGTACTTC. Its translation is CASTLTGDEQYF.

The rearrangement joins TRBV2 to TRBJ2-3, with D uncertain. Germline assignment: CDR1 SNHLY and CDR2 FYNNEI. There are 12 residues in the CDR3. Trimming took off 6 bases at V and 2 bases at J, with 6 bases between the two ends. The CDR3 DNA reads as TGTGCCAGCAGGGCCGACACAGATACGCAGTATTTT. This gives the protein CASRADTDTQYF.

The CDR3 DNA follows: TGTGCCAGTGAGGACAGGGTGTTGGAGACCCAGTACTTC. Its translation: CASEDRVLETQYF. The chain employs TRBV19 and TRBJ2-5; 8 bases match TRBD1. CDR3 length: 13 residues. With 8 bases clipped from V and 5 bases from J, the junction kept 7 bases outside the gene matches. Germline V gene data show CDR1 as LNHDA and CDR2 as SQIVND (reference sequence).